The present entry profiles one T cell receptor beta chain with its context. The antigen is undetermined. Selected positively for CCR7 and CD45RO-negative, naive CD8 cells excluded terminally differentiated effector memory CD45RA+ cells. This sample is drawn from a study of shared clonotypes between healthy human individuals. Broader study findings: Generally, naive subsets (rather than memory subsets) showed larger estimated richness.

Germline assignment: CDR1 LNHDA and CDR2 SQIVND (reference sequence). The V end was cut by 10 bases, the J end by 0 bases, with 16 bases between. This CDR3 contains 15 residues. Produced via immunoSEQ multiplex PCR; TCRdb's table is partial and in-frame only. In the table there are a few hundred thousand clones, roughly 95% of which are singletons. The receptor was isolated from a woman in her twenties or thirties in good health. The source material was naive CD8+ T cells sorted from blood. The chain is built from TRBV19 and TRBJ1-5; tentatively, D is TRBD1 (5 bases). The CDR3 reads CATETAAYSNQPQHF. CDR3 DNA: TGTGCCACCGAGACAGCCGCCTATAGCAATCAGCCCCAGCATTTT.